Below, one T cell receptor beta chain is given with its context. The specificity of this receptor is unknown. Base qualities are not at hand, and no much larger clone is one base apart. The data originate from a study of shared clonotypes between healthy human individuals (TCRdb year 2020). General notes on the study: Two women and a few men aged 18 to 49 years were included in the cohort. Libraries were prepared and TCR repertoires were sequenced by different laboratories using diverse techniques, in order to increase sequencing depth and limit assay-specific biases. To estimate repertoire size and how much clonotypes are shared between individuals, the study performed deep sequencing of blood TCR repertoires from five healthy adults. Each donor's leukapheresis produced roughly between about 0.9 and 9.5 billion PBMCs.

General study outcomes and caveats: Based on pairwise subsampling, the degree of clonotype sharing among donors was expected to be affected by sequencing depth. Sampling was restricted to blood, and TCR repertoires in tissues likely differ from the TCR repertoires found in blood. The genetic and exposure-history diversity represented was limited by the small number of donors.

Germline trimming amounts to 1 base on V and 3 bases on J, with 5 as the count of junction bases outside the gene matches. CDR1 and CDR2 (SNHLY, FYNNEI) derive from the germline V gene. The cysteine opens and the phenylalanine closes a CDR3 of 16 amino acids. Only the CDR3 part of the read is kept: 48 bases, read in frame from the first base. TCR CDR3 regions were amplified from genomic DNA by multiplex PCR using the deep immunoSEQ assay. For each cell subset, the extracted genomic DNA was distributed evenly across all wells of several immunoSEQ 96-well plates, and each plate served as one replicate. For unsorted PBMC, approximately 0.3 ug of genomic DNA, equivalent to roughly 30,000 T cell genomes, went into each replicate PCR. Genomic DNA from unsorted PBMC was sequenced over ten immunoSEQ deep assay plates. The purified libraries were quantified using a Qubit 3.0 fluorometer, sized with a Bioanalyzer 2100, and then quantified again using the KAPA Library Quantification kit. Every immunoSEQ 96-well plate was sequenced on a dedicated single-read 150-cycle Illumina NextSeq 550 flow cell. In the source study's methods: The immunoSEQ output contained only junctional sequences without quality scores, so filtering could not match that applied to full-length reads. To assign V/J genes and CDR3, sequences were annotated against IMGT germline references using PyIR, a Python wrapper for IgBLAST v1.9. Reads were removed for weak V/J assignments (E-value above 1e-6), missing CDR3, stop codons, out-of-frame junctions, or ambiguous translated residues. V3J clonotypes were defined as sequences sharing an identical inferred V gene, J gene, and CDR3 amino acid sequence. To compute the percentage overlap between repertoires, the number of shared unique clonotypes was divided by the size of the smaller repertoire. Richness of each repertoire was evaluated using RTK rarefaction, the Chao1 estimator, and Recon v2.1 estimates of unobserved clonotypes. The clones in this table, taken by TCRdb from immuneACCESS, are in-frame only. Not every clone is retained; where verified, under half of the shortfall comes from an unresolved V gene, and the cause of the rest is unknown. V, J and clone size are those of that table, while D and trimming were read from the DNA. Here the sample has about 490,000 clones; around 73% occur a single time. The ten largest account for 12% of the sample.

Healthy HIV-negative adults with no recently reported acute infections or vaccinations were included as donors. Every donor was a Caucasian adult residing in Nashville, Tennessee, USA. In the unsorted samples, 87 million or so PBMCs were counted, and genomic DNA was extracted using the QIAamp DNA Blood Mini kit. Blood was collected by leukapheresis, and PBMCs were isolated by Ficoll-Histopaque density gradient centrifugation and then cryopreserved in liquid nitrogen vapor phase. The rearranged segments are TRBV2 and TRBJ2-5; TRBD2 lines up with 10 middle nucleotides. Specimen: PBMCs. This receptor was identified in a woman aged 40 to 50 in good health. Some clones in this sample may be carry-over from other donors' samples. The CDR3 region: CASSEERLAGEETQYF. The DNA sequence reads TGTGCCAGCAGTGAAGAACGTCTAGCGGGAGAAGAGACCCAGTACTTC.